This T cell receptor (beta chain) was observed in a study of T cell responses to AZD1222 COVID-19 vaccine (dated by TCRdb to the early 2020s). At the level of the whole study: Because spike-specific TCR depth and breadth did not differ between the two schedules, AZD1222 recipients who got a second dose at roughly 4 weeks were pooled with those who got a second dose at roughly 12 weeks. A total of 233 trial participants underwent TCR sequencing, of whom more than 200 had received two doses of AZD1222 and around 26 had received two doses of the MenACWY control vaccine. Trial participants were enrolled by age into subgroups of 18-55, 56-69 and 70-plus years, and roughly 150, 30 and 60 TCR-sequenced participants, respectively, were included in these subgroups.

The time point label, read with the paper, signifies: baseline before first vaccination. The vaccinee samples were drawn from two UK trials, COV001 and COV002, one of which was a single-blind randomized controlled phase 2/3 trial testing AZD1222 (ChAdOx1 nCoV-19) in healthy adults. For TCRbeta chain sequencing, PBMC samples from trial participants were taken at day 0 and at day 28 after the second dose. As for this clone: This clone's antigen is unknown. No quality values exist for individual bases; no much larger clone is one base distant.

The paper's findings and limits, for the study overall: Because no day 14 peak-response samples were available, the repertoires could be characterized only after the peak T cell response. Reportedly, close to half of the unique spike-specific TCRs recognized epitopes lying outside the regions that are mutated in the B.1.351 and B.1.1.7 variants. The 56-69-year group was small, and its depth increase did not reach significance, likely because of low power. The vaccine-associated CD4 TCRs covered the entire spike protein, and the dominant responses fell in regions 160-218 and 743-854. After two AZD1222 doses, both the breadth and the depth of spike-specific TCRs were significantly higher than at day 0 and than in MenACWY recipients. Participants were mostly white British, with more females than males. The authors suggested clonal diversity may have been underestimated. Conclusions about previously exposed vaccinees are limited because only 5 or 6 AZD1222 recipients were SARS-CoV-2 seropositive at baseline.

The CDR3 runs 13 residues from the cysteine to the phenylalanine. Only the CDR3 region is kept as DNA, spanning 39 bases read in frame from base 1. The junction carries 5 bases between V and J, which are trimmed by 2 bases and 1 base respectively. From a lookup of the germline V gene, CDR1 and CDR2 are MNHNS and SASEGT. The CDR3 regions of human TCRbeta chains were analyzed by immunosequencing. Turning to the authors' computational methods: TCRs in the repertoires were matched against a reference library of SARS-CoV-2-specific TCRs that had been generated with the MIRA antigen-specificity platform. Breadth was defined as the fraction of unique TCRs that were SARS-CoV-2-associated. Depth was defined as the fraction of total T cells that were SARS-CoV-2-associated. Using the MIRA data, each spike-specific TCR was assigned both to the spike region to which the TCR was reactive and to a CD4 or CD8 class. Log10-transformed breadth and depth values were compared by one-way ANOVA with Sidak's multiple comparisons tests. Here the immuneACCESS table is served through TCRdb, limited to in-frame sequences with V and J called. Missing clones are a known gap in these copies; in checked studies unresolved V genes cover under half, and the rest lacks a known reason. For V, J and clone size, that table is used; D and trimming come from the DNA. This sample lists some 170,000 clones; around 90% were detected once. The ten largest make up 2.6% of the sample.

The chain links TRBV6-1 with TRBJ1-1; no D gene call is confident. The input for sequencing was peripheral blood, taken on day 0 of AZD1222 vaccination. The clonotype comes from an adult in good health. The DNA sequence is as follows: TGTGCCAGCAGTGAATCCGGGAACACTGAAGCTTTCTTT. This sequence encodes CASSESGNTEAFF.